This T cell receptor beta chain was obtained from a study of cytomegalovirus exposure and HLA in healthy donors. V lost 5 bases to trimming and J lost 7 bases, with 11 bases between them. CDR1 and CDR2 (germline): GTSNPN, SVGIG (reference sequence). The CDR3 totals 11 residues. Whole-study results and caveats: TCR beta chains associated with HLA were, in a later analysis, more clonally expanded than equally common others. Trimming of TCR beta V- and J-genes showed a link, identified in a later analysis, to a missense DCLRE1C variant. According to a later analysis, most TCR beta chains associated with CMV appeared HLA-restricted.

PCR employed 60 Vbeta and 13 Jbeta primers. Sequenced by immunoSEQ multiplex PCR; TCRdb stores in-frame clones only, minus some. The table has some 150,000 clones, around 60% seen once. Remarks on this clone: Its antigen is currently unknown.

The source material was PBMCs. The source of this sequence is a woman aged 55-69 years in good health and CMV-seropositive. The gene calls are TRBV30 and TRBJ1-1; TRBD1 is a possible D gene (6 bases). CDR3 residues: CAWDRQLEAFF. CDR3 sequence (DNA): TGTGCCTGGGACAGGCAGCTTGAAGCTTTCTTT.